What follows describes a single T cell receptor beta chain. Its cognate antigen is unknown. Autoimmune disease history or systemic immunosuppression meant exclusion. This specimen belongs to a study of OX40 agonist ivuxolimab in advanced cancers. Sequenced by immunoSEQ multiplex PCR; TCRdb stores in-frame clones only, minus some. The profile covers roughly 13,000 clones, with 65% to 85% appearing a single time and about 19% taken by the ten largest. Notes on the study in general: There were, on average, more expanded clones in CD8+ T cells than in CD4+. At 0.1 to 3.0 mg/kg and by week 6, clonal expansion occurred in CD4+ and CD8+ blood T cells.

Trimming cost V 2 bases and J 7 bases; bases outside gene matches: 11. Germline V gives CDR1 LGHNA, CDR2 YSLEER. This CDR3 has 16 amino acids. V gene TRBV4-3 combines with J gene TRBJ2-1, with TRBD2 matching over 7 bases. The receptor's source is an adult with an advanced solid tumor such as melanoma, head and neck, liver or kidney cancer. This material consisted of CD4+ or CD8+ T cells sorted from blood, taken in a trial of the OX40 agonist ivuxolimab. The CDR3 here is CASSQTMAAGLNEQFF. The CDR3 DNA follows: TGCGCCAGCAGCCAAACTATGGCAGCGGGGTTAAATGAGCAGTTCTTC.